Presented here are 17 T cell receptor beta chains from one specimen sequenced in a study of PD-1 blockade in classical Hodgkin lymphoma. Method: immunoSEQ multiplex PCR; TCRdb's copy keeps in-frame clones and lacks some. The sample has more than 45,000 clones; approximately 90% are singletons. With no exception, relapse followed autologous stem cell transplantation in all patients, and brentuximab vedotin exposure varied. The input for sequencing was peripheral blood mononuclear cells (PBMCs), taken before the second cycle of nivolumab. The receptors come from a human donor with classical Hodgkin lymphoma.

The rearrangement uses TRBV23-1 and TRBJ1-6; tentative D call: TRBD1 (6 bases). TRBV23-1 is identified as an open reading frame with a role that is uncertain. The CDR3 is made up of 18 amino acids. V was cut by 2 bases and J by 5 bases, with 19 bases left in between. The CDR3 nucleotides are TGCGCCAGCAGTCAACTAATCGAAGGGGGGGGCGATAATTCACCCCTCCACTTT. It yields the protein CASSQLIEGGGDNSPLHF.

The CDR3 loop reads CASSLSSNEQFF. In nucleotides, the CDR3 is TGTGCCAGCAGCTTATCTAGCAATGAGCAGTTCTTC. The V and J genes are TRBV7-3 and TRBJ2-1; D gene uncertain. V lost 2 bases, J lost 6 bases, and 5 bases lay in between. The germline gives CDR1 SGHTA, CDR2 FQGTGA. The length of the CDR3 is 12 residues.

The genes are TRBV6-5 and TRBJ2-7; 13 nucleotides match TRBD2. Trimming took 8 bases from V and 6 from J; bases not matched to a gene: 4. CDR1 is MNHEY and CDR2 is SVGAGI in the germline V gene. The CDR3 is 13 residues long. The CDR3 reads CASQLAGGPEQYF. CDR3 nucleotide sequence: TGTGCCAGCCAACTAGCGGGAGGGCCCGAGCAGTACTTC.

The chain joins TRBV2 to TRBJ2-3; no firm D call. CDR1 and CDR2 from the germline V gene are SNHLY and FYNNEI. The CDR3 extends over 14 amino acids. Between the trimmed V and J ends, which lost 6 bases and 0 bases, there was a span of 10 bases. The CDR3 loop is CASRVIGSTDTQYF. The CDR3 DNA is TGTGCCAGCAGAGTTATCGGAAGCACAGATACGCAGTATTTT.

This chain uses TRBV9 with TRBJ1-4; 8 bases align to TRBD1. V shed 5 bases and J 4 bases; nucleotides not matched to a gene: 7. Germline V gene data show CDR1 as SGDLS and CDR2 as YYNGEE. This CDR3 comprises 15 residues. This chain's CDR3 is CASSYMTGVNEKLFF. CDR3 nucleotide sequence: TGTGCCAGCAGTTATATGACAGGGGTTAATGAAAAACTGTTTTTT.

The rearrangement joins TRBV7-5 to TRBJ1-5; the table's D call, TRBD1, was not checked against the DNA. TRBV7-5 counts as a pseudogene. This CDR3 is built from 13 residues. The CDR3 here is CASSRGRNQPQHF. As DNA, the CDR3 is TGTGCCAGCAGCAGGGGCCGCAATCAGCCCCAGCATTTT.

The V call is TRBV2, the J call TRBJ2-5; 8 bases agree with TRBD2. Germline V gene lookup returns CDR1 SNHLY and CDR2 FYNNEI. This CDR3 region has 15 residues. Trimming at V came to 3 bases and at J to 5 bases, leaving 8 bases not matched to a gene. The CDR3 DNA reads as TGTGCCAGCAGTGATTTGCGGGGGGCGGAGGAGACCCAGTACTTC. This gives the protein CASSDLRGAEETQYF.

In this sample, this clone turned up once. The genes are TRBV9 and TRBJ2-1; tentatively, D is TRBD2 (6 bases). V was trimmed by 0 bases and J by 0 bases, leaving 28 bases between them. The CDR3 loop spans 22 amino acids. CDR1 is SGDLS and CDR2 is YYNGEE in the germline V gene. This CDR3 is CASSVDQGSGTPTSNSYNEQFF. Here the CDR3 DNA reads TGTGCCAGCAGCGTAGATCAGGGATCTGGGACTCCGACATCCAACTCCTACAATGAGCAGTTCTTC.

The gene calls are TRBV27 and TRBJ2-2, with 12 bases that match TRBD2. Germline V gives CDR1 MNHEY, CDR2 SMNVEV (reference sequence). This CDR3 comprises 18 residues. Losses at the gene ends were 0 bases for V and 6 bases for J; bases not matched to a gene: 8. CDR3 in DNA: TGTGCCAGCAGTTTATCGTCCCCTAGCGGGAGGGCCTCCGGGGAGCTGTTTTTT. Protein: CASSLSSPSGRASGELFF.

The rearrangement joins TRBV11-2 to TRBJ2-7; 11 nucleotides agree with TRBD2. The germline V gene encodes CDR1 SGHAT and CDR2 FQNNGV. CDR3 size: 17 residues. V shed 1 base and J 4 bases; nucleotides not matched to a gene: 9. The DNA of the CDR3 is TGTGCCAGCAGCTTAGGGGTGACTAGCGGGGCCCTGTACGAGCAGTACTTC. Translated, it gives CASSLGVTSGALYEQYF.

The chain joins TRBV9 to TRBJ2-2; no definite D call. The CDR3 spans 14 residues. V lost 2 bases, J lost 1 base, and 6 bases lay in between. Germline assignment: CDR1 SGDLS and CDR2 YYNGEE. The DNA of the CDR3 is TGTGCCAGCAGCGTTTGGGGGAACACCGGGGAGCTGTTTTTT. Amino acids: CASSVWGNTGELFF. Supplemented by reference TRBV9 and TRBJ2-2, the full variable domain reads DSGVTQTPKHLITATGQRVTLRCSPRSGDLSVYWYQQSLDQGLQFLIQYYNGEERAKGNILERFSAQQFPDLHSELNLSSLELGDSALYFCASSVWGNTGELFFGEGSRLTVL.

The chain couples TRBV6-1 to TRBJ1-2, with D hard to call. The V end lost 6 bases, the J end lost 8 bases, and 10 bases lay between the germline ends. The CDR3 covers 11 residues. Germline V lookup: CDR1 MNHNS, CDR2 SASEGT. The CDR3 reads CASREITGYTF. CDR3 in DNA: TGTGCCAGCAGGGAGATCACCGGCTACACCTTC.

The chain employs TRBV6-5 and TRBJ1-1; D uncertain. CDR1 and CDR2 from the germline V gene are MNHEY and SVGAGI. The ends were cut back, 3 bases at V and 0 bases at J, with 11 bases in the middle. This CDR3 comprises 15 residues. The CDR3 protein is CASSYSLGLNTEAFF. The CDR3 DNA follows: TGTGCCAGCAGTTATAGTTTGGGATTGAACACTGAAGCTTTCTTT.

The rearrangement uses TRBV4-3 and TRBJ2-1; the match to TRBD2 covers 7 bases. This CDR3 spans 17 amino acids. Germline assignment: CDR1 LGHNA and CDR2 YSLEER. V gave up 4 bases and J gave up 5 bases; unmatched junction bases: 14. The CDR3 coding sequence is TGCGCCAGCAGCCCGAATCCGAGCGGGAAACAAGACAATGAGCAGTTCTTC. This encodes CASSPNPSGKQDNEQFF.

This chain connects TRBV5-1 to TRBJ1-2, with D unresolved. The CDR3 has 14 amino acids. Trimming shortened V by 2 bases and J by 2 bases, and 10 bases separated the two germline ends. Germline V gene sequence: CDR1 SGHRS, CDR2 YFSETQ. The CDR3 bases are TGCGCCAGCAGCTTCGATGGCAGCAACTATGGCTACACCTTC. It yields the protein CASSFDGSNYGYTF.

The chain joins TRBV10-3 to TRBJ2-6, with D possibly TRBD1 on 6 matching bases. Per germline, CDR1 ENHRY and CDR2 SYGVKD. V was clipped by 8 bases and J by 4 bases, with 15 bases between them. The CDR3 runs 15 residues. This CDR3 is CAIGSGELGANVLTF. The CDR3 bases are TGTGCCATCGGGTCAGGGGAATTGGGGGCCAACGTCCTGACTTTC.

The gene calls are TRBV6-5 and TRBJ1-2; D remains ambiguous. This CDR3 has 16 amino acids. Trimming pared 4 bases from V and 0 bases from J, leaving 15 bases between. Germline V gives CDR1 MNHEY, CDR2 SVGAGI. CDR3 in DNA: TGTGCCAGCAGTTCCCCCGTTCCCGGGGCTAACTATGGCTACACCTTC. The encoded protein is CASSSPVPGANYGYTF.